Listed here are 20 T cell receptor beta chains from one sample, sequenced in a study of Graves' ophthalmopathy and Graves' hyperthyroidism. For repertoire sequencing, the TCR beta CDR3 regions were amplified from RNA transcripts. The first round was an RT-PCR with HTBI primers, and the second round was a multiplex PCR. From the multiplex PCR reads, TCRdb called clonotypes with MiXCR, one entry per CDR3 protein. Here the sample spans about 480,000 distinct CDR3 sequences, under 15% being singletons. Sequenced material: blood. These receptors were obtained from a woman aged 30 to 39 with Graves' ophthalmopathy.

This clonotype was observed many times. The chain recombines TRBV7-2 with TRBJ2-5; 16 nucleotides line up with TRBD2. This CDR3 spans 17 amino acids. Germline assignment: CDR1 SGHTA and CDR2 FQGNSA. With 5 bases clipped from V and 6 bases from J, the junction kept 9 bases outside the gene matches. In DNA form, the CDR3 reads TGTGCCAGCAGCCCCTCTCCGGGACTAGCGGGGGGGAAGACCCAGTACTTC. Amino acids: CASSPSPGLAGGKTQYF. The whole variable domain, remainder taken from reference TRBV7-2 and TRBJ2-5, is GAGVSQSPSNKVTEKGKDVELRCDPISGHTALYWYRQSLGQGLEFLIYFQGNSAPDKSGLPSDRFSAERTGGSVSTLTIQRTQQEDSAVYLCASSPSPGLAGGKTQYFGPGTRLLVL.

J is TRBJ2-7 and V is TRBV29-1; 7 bases are a match to TRBD1. The CDR3 runs to 12 residues. The V segment lost 7 bases and the J segment 0 bases; nucleotides outside the gene matches: 3. Germline CDR1 reads SQVTM; CDR2 reads ANQGSEA. CDR3 residues: CSGGQTSYEQYF. The DNA for the CDR3 is TGCAGCGGGGGACAGACCTCCTACGAGCAGTACTTC.

This clonotype has at least ten counts. This chain uses TRBV20-1 with TRBJ1-5; 7 nucleotides match TRBD1. This CDR3 comprises 17 residues. Germline lookup yields CDR1 DFQATT and CDR2 SNEGSKA (reference sequence). Germline trimming cut 3 bases from V and 4 bases from J; bases unmatched to any gene: 15. The CDR3 is CSASVRGAQLGNQPQHF. CDR3 in DNA: TGCAGTGCTAGTGTCAGGGGGGCCCAGTTGGGTAATCAGCCCCAGCATTTT.

This clonotype was observed many times. The chain is built from TRBV3-1 and TRBJ2-5; no clear D. CDR1 is LGHDT, CDR2 YNNKEL, per germline (reference sequence). The length of the CDR3 is 14 residues. Trimming cost V 0 bases and J 0 bases, with 5 bases left between them. This CDR3 is CASSQEEYQETQYF. The CDR3 DNA reads as TGTGCCAGCAGCCAAGAGGAGTACCAAGAGACCCAGTACTTC.

The chain has TRBV6-1 and TRBJ1-6; the D gene is possibly TRBD1 (6 bases). Germline loops: CDR1 MNHNS, CDR2 SASEGT. The V end lost 8 bases, the J end lost 1 base, and 15 bases lay between the germline ends. CDR3 length: 16 amino acids. This CDR3 reads CASPTHRDSYNSPLHF. CDR3 coding DNA: TGTGCCAGCCCCACCCACAGGGATTCCTATAATTCACCCCTCCACTTT.

This rearrangement joins TRBV6-1 to TRBJ2-7, with D uncertain. Trimming took off 5 bases at V and 3 bases at J, with 14 bases between the two ends. There are 14 residues in the CDR3. Germline lookup yields CDR1 MNHNS and CDR2 SASEGT. The CDR3 DNA sequence: TGTGCCAGCAGTCCCCTCACGCCCAGCTACGAGCAGTACTTC. It encodes CASSPLTPSYEQYF.

In its sample, this clonotype was seen many times. The J gene is TRBJ2-2, the V gene TRBV28, with 7 bases that match TRBD1. Germline CDR1 MDHEN, CDR2 SYDVKM. The J segment lost 2 bases and the V segment lost 8 bases, leaving 5 bases of the junction unmatched. The CDR3 runs 14 residues. The CDR3 region has the DNA TGTGCCAGCCGGGGACAGCTAAACACCGGGGAGCTGTTTTTT. It specifies CASRGQLNTGELFF.

At least ten counts were recorded for this clonotype. The chain carries TRBV29-1 and TRBJ2-5; TRBD1 or TRBD2 may be the D gene (5 bases each). The CDR3 has 14 amino acids. V lost 2 bases to trimming and J lost 3 bases, with 13 bases between them. In germline, CDR1 is SQVTM, CDR2 ANQGSEA. The CDR3 loop reads CSVEPPGRKETQYF. In DNA form, the CDR3 reads TGCAGCGTTGAACCCCCGGGACGGAAAGAGACCCAGTACTTC.

There are many counts of this clonotype. The V gene is TRBV20-1, the J gene TRBJ2-7, with 10 bases lining up with TRBD2. The J segment lost 1 base and the V segment lost 5 bases, leaving 11 bases of the junction unmatched. Per germline, CDR1 DFQATT and CDR2 SNEGSKA (reference sequence). The length of the CDR3 is 16 residues. The CDR3 nucleotides are TGCAGTGCTTTGCCTTTACTAGCGGGGATTTCCTACGAGCAGTACTTC. As protein: CSALPLLAGISYEQYF.

This clonotype was seen at least ten times. The CDR3 DNA follows: TGCGCCAGCACCCGGACTAGTGTGACTGACGAGCAGTACTTC. Translation: CASTRTSVTDEQYF. This chain joins TRBV5-1 and TRBJ2-7; 7 bases are a match to TRBD2. Unmatched junction bases numbered 11, after V lost 6 bases and J lost 5 bases. Germline V CDR1 and CDR2: SGHRS, YFSETQ. The CDR3 loop spans 14 amino acids.

The chain is built from TRBV6-2 or TRBV6-3 and TRBJ2-5; 12 bases match TRBD2. V was clipped by 2 bases and J by 5 bases; unmatched bases: 6. CDR1 is MNHEY, CDR2 SVGEGT, per germline. This CDR3 comprises 16 residues. This CDR3 is CASSYMGLAGEETQYF. The CDR3 DNA follows: TGTGCCAGCAGTTACATGGGACTAGCGGGCGAGGAGACCCAGTACTTC.

This clonotype was counted at least ten times. This rearrangement joins TRBV19 to TRBJ1-2; no firm D call. In germline, CDR1 is LNHDA, CDR2 SQIVND (reference sequence). The ends were cut back, 5 bases at V and 4 bases at J, with 14 bases in the middle. This CDR3 has 14 amino acids. CDR3 region: CASSVAARFYGYTF. In DNA form, the CDR3 reads TGTGCCAGTAGTGTGGCAGCCCGTTTCTATGGCTACACCTTC.

Ten or more counts support this clonotype. The J gene is TRBJ2-7, the V gene TRBV13, with 11 bases fitting TRBD1. The length of the CDR3 is 17 residues. Germline V gene lookup returns CDR1 PRHDT and CDR2 FYEKMQ (reference sequence). The J segment lost 5 bases and the V segment lost 4 bases, leaving 13 bases of the junction unmatched. The CDR3 region is CASSSTLSDRGRHEQYF. In DNA form, the CDR3 reads TGTGCCAGCAGCTCGACCCTGTCGGACAGGGGGCGCCACGAGCAGTACTTC.

This clonotype was seen at least ten times. The J gene is TRBJ1-1, the V gene TRBV18; 11 nucleotides align to TRBD1. The CDR3 has 13 amino acids. Trimming removed 3 bases from V and 6 bases from J; junction bases left unmatched: 0. Germline lookup yields CDR1 KGHSH and CDR2 LQKENI. The DNA of the CDR3 is TGTGCCAGCTCACCGGGACAGGGGGCTGAAGCTTTCTTT. Amino acid sequence: CASSPGQGAEAFF.

With respect to this clonotype: A much larger clone sits a single nucleotide away, making a read error possible. The chain combines TRBV11-2 with TRBJ1-1; D is unresolved. CDR1 SGHAT and CDR2 FQNNGV come from the germline V gene. There are 14 residues in the CDR3. The CDR3 protein is CASSLVARASEACF. As DNA, the CDR3 is TGTGCCAGCAGCTTAGTTGCACGAGCCTCTGAAGCTTGCTTT.

There are many counts of this clonotype. The chain joins TRBV7-3 to TRBJ1-2, with D perhaps matching TRBD1 (5 bases). Trimming cost V 2 bases and J 8 bases, with 12 bases left between them. The CDR3 loop spans 13 amino acids. CDR1 SGHTA and CDR2 FQGTGA come from the germline V gene. The CDR3 nucleotides are TGTGCCAGCAGCTTATCGGGGGATAAGGGCTACACCTTC. Translated: CASSLSGDKGYTF.

This clonotype was seen at least ten times. V and J are TRBV6-2 or TRBV6-3 and TRBJ2-7; D unclear. Germline lookup yields CDR1 MNHEY and CDR2 SVGEGT. The length of the CDR3 is 14 residues. Trimming stripped 2 bases from V and 2 bases from J, with 10 bases between. The CDR3 region is CASSYLDPTYEQYF. Written as DNA, the CDR3 is TGTGCCAGCAGTTACCTTGACCCGACCTACGAGCAGTACTTC.

The chain recombines TRBV2 with TRBJ1-5; no clear D gene. Trimming cost V 3 bases and J 5 bases, with 11 bases left between them. CDR1 is SNHLY and CDR2 is FYNNEI in the germline V gene. CDR3 length equals 14 residues. CDR3 coding DNA: TGTGCCAGCAGTGATTCCAGGTCCGATCAGCCCCAGCATTTT. It encodes CASSDSRSDQPQHF.

This clonotype was picked up a small number of times. The chain couples TRBV18 to TRBJ2-2; 9 bases line up with TRBD2. The CDR3 spans 16 residues. With 3 bases clipped from V and 5 bases from J, the junction kept 7 bases outside the gene matches. In germline, CDR1 is KGHSH, CDR2 LQKENI. The CDR3 reads CASSPSGSEKTGELFF. CDR3 DNA: TGTGCCAGCTCACCTAGCGGGAGCGAGAAGACCGGGGAGCTGTTTTTT.

This clonotype was observed many times. This rearrangement joins TRBV12-3 or TRBV12-4 to TRBJ1-2; no reliable D call. V was cut by 4 bases and J by 8 bases, with 8 bases left in between. The CDR3 contains 11 residues. The CDR3 here is CASSWRQGYTF. The CDR3 region has the DNA TGTGCCAGCAGTTGGAGGCAGGGCTACACCTTC.